The next 21 T cell receptor beta chains were all read from a single sample in a study of T cell responses to AZD1222 COVID-19 vaccine. Assay used: immunoSEQ multiplex PCR; TCRdb lists only in-frame clones, some missing. The sample carries over 100,000 clones, roughly nine tenths recorded once. Sample: peripheral blood, taken on day 0 of AZD1222 vaccination. The origin of the receptors is an adult in good health.

The V call is TRBV21-1, the J call TRBJ1-1; the D call in the table, TRBD1, was not verified against the DNA. TRBV21-1 is a pseudogene locus. This CDR3 is built from 14 residues. CDR3 in DNA: TGTGCCAGCAGGAGACAGCTTCAGAACACTGAAGCTTTCTTT. Translation: CASRRQLQNTEAFF.

Here the CDR3 reads CATSEHSYGYTF. The CDR3 bases are TGTGCCACCAGTGAACACAGCTATGGCTACACCTTC. V and J are TRBV24-1 and TRBJ1-2, with D hard to call. Trimming stripped 4 bases from V and 4 bases from J, with 6 bases between. This CDR3 comprises 12 residues. Germline lookup yields CDR1 KGHDR and CDR2 SFDVKD.

The chain carries TRBV5-4 and TRBJ1-1; D remains unclear. Germline V gene data show CDR1 as SGHNT and CDR2 as YYREEE (reference sequence). Trimming took 5 bases from V and 8 from J, leaving 13 bases between them. CDR3 length equals 12 residues. CDR3 protein: CASSFPGEEAFF. The CDR3 nucleotides are TGTGCCAGCAGTTTCCCTGGAGAGGAAGCTTTCTTT.

The chain joins TRBV5-1 to TRBJ2-7, with 10 bases fitting TRBD1. V trimming: 0 bases; J trimming: 0 bases; junction bases outside the gene matches: 3. The CDR3 consists of 16 residues. Germline V gene data show CDR1 as SGHRS and CDR2 as YFSETQ. The CDR3 DNA sequence: TGCGCCAGCAGCTTGGGGCGGACAGGGGGCTCCTACGAGCAGTACTTC. Amino acids: CASSLGRTGGSYEQYF.

This clone was seen only a few times. The V gene is TRBV2, the J gene TRBJ1-1; 12 nucleotides line up with TRBD1. Germline lookup yields CDR1 SNHLY and CDR2 FYNNEI. The V gene end was trimmed by 4 bases and the J gene end by 7 bases; junction bases not matched to a gene: 4. The length of the CDR3 is 14 residues. CDR3 DNA: TGTGCCAGCAGTGGGGACAGGGGGCTCGGTGAAGCTTTCTTT. Protein sequence: CASSGDRGLGEAFF.

The chain links TRBV9 to TRBJ2-3; TRBD1 aligns across 7 bases. The germline gives CDR1 SGDLS, CDR2 YYNGEE. J gave up 5 bases and V 4 bases, and 7 bases lay outside the gene matches. This CDR3 has 14 residues. CDR3 sequence (DNA): TGTGCCAGCAGCTCCGCGACAGGGCGAGATACGCAGTATTTT. Encoded protein: CASSSATGRDTQYF.

The V call is TRBV6-1, the J call TRBJ2-7; D gene uncertain. This CDR3 has 12 residues. The V gene's germline CDR1 is MNHNS and CDR2 SASEGT. V was trimmed by 0 bases and J by 3 bases, leaving 3 bases between them. The CDR3 region is CASSEADYEQYF. As DNA, the CDR3 is TGTGCCAGCAGTGAAGCAGACTACGAGCAGTACTTC.

J is TRBJ1-6 and V is TRBV3-1 (or the pseudogene TRBV3-2); unclear D gene. Looked up from germline, CDR1 is LGHDT and CDR2 is YNNKEL (reference sequence). Deletions cut 1 base from V and 9 bases from J, with 10 bases between. The CDR3 is made up of 14 amino acids. The CDR3 DNA follows: TGTGCCAGCAGCCAAGCCCGAGCGAGTTCACCCCTCCACTTT. Its protein is CASSQARASSPLHF.

This clone is a singleton in its sample. The chain couples TRBV19 to TRBJ1-2; D possibly corresponds to TRBD1 (6 bases). Trimming cost V 1 base and J 8 bases, with 17 bases left between them. Germline-derived CDR1 and CDR2 are LNHDA and SQIVND (reference sequence). The CDR3 is made up of 15 amino acids. The CDR3 sequence: CASSIVSQGRGGYTF. CDR3 nucleotide sequence: TGTGCCAGTAGTATAGTGAGCCAGGGGCGAGGAGGCTACACCTTC.

This clone has just a few counts. V and J are TRBV4-1 and TRBJ2-2; D call uncertain. The germline V and J ends were trimmed by 2 bases and 4 bases, with 11 bases remaining between them. The CDR3 contains 15 residues. Germline CDR1 MGHRA, CDR2 YSYEKL. Written as DNA, the CDR3 is TGCGCCAGCAGCCAAAGGACCGATGGCACCGGGGAGCTGTTTTTT. Amino acids: CASSQRTDGTGELFF.

This chain links TRBV10-3 with TRBJ2-3, with 7 positions matching TRBD2. V trimming: 7 bases; J trimming: 3 bases; junction bases outside the gene matches: 22. The CDR3 contains 19 residues. From germline, CDR1 is ENHRY and CDR2 SYGVKD. The CDR3, as DNA: TGTGCCATCAATCCCTATGAATCGGCTAGCGGAGACTCAACAGATACGCAGTATTTT. Its protein product is CAINPYESASGDSTDTQYF.

The J gene is TRBJ2-1, the V gene TRBV4-2; 7 bases fit TRBD2. The CDR3 contains 15 residues. Germline V lookup: CDR1 LGHNA, CDR2 YNFKEQ. V was pared by 5 bases and J by 7 bases, with 11 bases of the junction left unmatched. Here the CDR3 DNA reads TGTGCCAGCAGCGCTACCACTAGCGCCGAAAATGAGCAGTTCTTC. Its translation is CASSATTSAENEQFF.

This chain uses TRBV18 with TRBJ2-7; TRBD2 matches 7 bases. There are 14 residues in the CDR3. Germline CDR1 is KGHSH and CDR2 is LQKENI. The ends lost 1 base at V and 6 bases at J; junction bases unmatched: 6. The DNA of the CDR3 is TGTGCCAGCTCACCACACGTAGGGGAGGGCGAGCAGTACTTC. This gives the protein CASSPHVGEGEQYF.

This sequence joins TRBV13 and TRBJ2-5, with 12 bases matching TRBD1. Looked up from germline, CDR1 is PRHDT and CDR2 is FYEKMQ (reference sequence). V shed 5 bases and J 9 bases; nucleotides not matched to a gene: 19. CDR3 length equals 18 residues. The CDR3 spells CASSIRNRDRGRLEAQYF. In DNA, the CDR3 is TGTGCCAGCAGCATAAGGAACCGGGACAGGGGGCGCCTGGAGGCCCAGTACTTC.

This chain joins TRBV9 and TRBJ1-3; the D gene is possibly TRBD1 (5 bases). The CDR3 loop spans 17 amino acids. Germline-derived CDR1 and CDR2 are SGDLS and YYNGEE. The ends were cut back, 0 bases at V and 0 bases at J, with 13 bases in the middle. DNA of the CDR3: TGTGCCAGCAGCGTAGGGGGGGGAGCCAGCTCTGGAAACACCATATATTTT. Amino acids: CASSVGGGASSGNTIYF.

V gene TRBV30 combines with J gene TRBJ1-3; TRBD1 agrees at 10 bases. J gave up 3 bases and V 4 bases, and 3 bases lay outside the gene matches. The CDR3 has 14 residues. The V gene's germline CDR1 is GTSNPN and CDR2 SVGIG (reference sequence). The CDR3 DNA is TGTGCCTGGAAAGACAGGGGGCTTGGAAACACCATATATTTT. The encoded protein is CAWKDRGLGNTIYF.

The chain links TRBV11-1 to TRBJ2-7; the match to TRBD2 covers 14 bases. The V segment lost 4 bases and the J segment 3 bases; nucleotides outside the gene matches: 2. The germline CDR1 and CDR2 sequences are SGHAT and FQDESV (reference sequence). This CDR3 is built from 15 residues. The CDR3 region has the DNA TGTGCCAGCAGCTGGACTAGCGGGGGGAACTACGAGCAGTACTTC. The encoded protein is CASSWTSGGNYEQYF.

The chain recombines TRBV5-4 with TRBJ2-7, with 8 bases lining up with TRBD2. Germline V gene data show CDR1 as SGHNT and CDR2 as YYREEE (reference sequence). The CDR3 is 13 amino acids. J gave up 2 bases and V 4 bases, and 2 bases lay outside the gene matches. As DNA, the CDR3 is TGTGCCAGCAGCCGGGGACTAGCCTACGAGCAGTACTTC. It specifies CASSRGLAYEQYF.

The chain couples TRBV15 to TRBJ2-5; possible D gene TRBD1, 5 bases. V lost 0 bases, J lost 3 bases, and 14 bases lay in between. The CDR3 has 16 residues. Germline V CDR1 and CDR2: LNHNV, YYDKDF (reference sequence). The CDR3 is CATSREPQGLKETQYF. The CDR3 DNA follows: TGTGCCACCAGCAGAGAGCCCCAGGGATTGAAAGAGACCCAGTACTTC.

This chain links TRBV28 with TRBJ1-4, with D perhaps matching TRBD1 (5 bases). The CDR3 spans 15 residues. CDR1 is MDHEN, CDR2 SYDVKM, per germline. V shed 1 base and J shed 3 bases, with 9 bases lying between them. The CDR3 coding sequence is TGTGCCAGCAGTTTATCCACAGGTCCTAATGAAAAACTGTTTTTT. It codes for CASSLSTGPNEKLFF.

This clone was recorded many times. This chain uses TRBV5-1 with TRBJ1-5; a weak D match, TRBD1 (5 bases). This CDR3 comprises 16 residues. CDR1 is SGHRS, CDR2 YFSETQ, per germline. V shed 4 bases and J shed 6 bases, with 20 bases lying between them. The CDR3 DNA follows: TGCGCCAGCAGCCCTGGTACGGGGGAGAGGCGTCAGCCCCAGCATTTT. It encodes CASSPGTGERRQPQHF. Using reference TRBV5-1 and TRBJ1-5 for the parts outside the CDR3, the full variable domain is KAGVTQTPRYLIKTRGQQVTLSCSPISGHRSVSWYQQTPGQGLQFLFEYFSETQRNKGNFPGRFSGRQFSNSRSEMNVSTLELGDSALYLCASSPGTGERRQPQHFGDGTRLSIL.